This T cell receptor beta chain was observed in a study of blood T cell repertoires in COVID-19. Germline loops: CDR1 SGHTA, CDR2 FQGNSA. The CDR3 runs to 12 residues. V lost 2 bases to trimming and J lost 8 bases, with 9 bases between them. Authors' data handling: Estimation of nucleated cell counts relied on the amplification of reference gene primers. Libraries were prepared by immunoSEQ multiplex PCR; TCRdb keeps only in-frame clonotypes and omits some of them. That table gives V, J and clone size, and the DNA gave D and trimming. The sample has fewer than 150,000 clones, over 65% seen once; the top ten hold around 8%.

Material for sequencing was peripheral blood. The clonotype originates from a woman in her thirties or forties with acute or convalescent COVID-19. This chain links TRBV7-2 with TRBJ1-2; a possible D gene is TRBD1 (5 bases). The CDR3 nucleotides are TGTGCCAGCAGCTTACCAGGGAGGGGCTACACCTTC. Protein product: CASSLPGRGYTF.